This T cell receptor (beta chain) was sequenced in a study of shared clonotypes between healthy human individuals. The germline CDR1 and CDR2 sequences are SGHVS and FNYEAQ. The CDR3 loop spans 12 amino acids. Trimming pared 1 base from V and 9 bases from J, leaving 7 bases between. It was CD45RO-negative cells, positively selected for CCR7, that made up naive CD8 cells, with terminally differentiated effector memory CD45RA+ cells excluded. Sorted-subset replicate PCRs used approximately 180 ng of genomic DNA. This amount corresponded to 30,000 to 35,000 T cell genomes. Repertoires were generated with immunoSEQ multiplex PCR, while TCRdb's copy carries only in-frame clones and drops some. There are fewer than 800,000 clones in the sample; under 95% occur only once, and 24% lies in the top ten.

The rearrangement joins TRBV7-6 to TRBJ2-1, with D perhaps TRBD1 or TRBD2 (5 bases each). The receptor comes from a man aged 25-45 years in good health. Specimen: naive CD8+ T cells sorted from blood. CDR3 DNA sequence: TGTGCCAGCAGCTTAGATGGGGGTGAGCAGTTCTTC. Translating gives CASSLDGGEQFF. Complete variable domain (other parts from reference TRBV7-6 and TRBJ2-1): GAGVSQSPRYKVTKRGQDVALRCDPISGHVSLYWYRQALGQGPEFLTYFNYEAQQDKSGLPNDRFSAERPEGSISTLTIQRTEQRDSAMYRCASSLDGGEQFFGPGTRLTVL.